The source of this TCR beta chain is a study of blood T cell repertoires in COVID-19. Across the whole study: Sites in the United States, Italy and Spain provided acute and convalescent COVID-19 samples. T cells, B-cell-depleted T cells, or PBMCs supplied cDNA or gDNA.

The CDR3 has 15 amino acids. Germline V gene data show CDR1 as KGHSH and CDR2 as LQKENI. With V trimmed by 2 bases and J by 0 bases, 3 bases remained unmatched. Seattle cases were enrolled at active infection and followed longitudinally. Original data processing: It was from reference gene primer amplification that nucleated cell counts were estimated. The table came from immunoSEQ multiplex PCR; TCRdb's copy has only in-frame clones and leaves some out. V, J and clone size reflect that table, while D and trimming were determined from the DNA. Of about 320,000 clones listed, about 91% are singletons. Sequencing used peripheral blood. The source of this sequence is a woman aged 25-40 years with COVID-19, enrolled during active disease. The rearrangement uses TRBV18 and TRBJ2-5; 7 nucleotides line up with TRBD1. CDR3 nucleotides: TGTGCCAGCTCACCAACGACAGGGAACCAAGAGACCCAGTACTTC. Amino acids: CASSPTTGNQETQYF.